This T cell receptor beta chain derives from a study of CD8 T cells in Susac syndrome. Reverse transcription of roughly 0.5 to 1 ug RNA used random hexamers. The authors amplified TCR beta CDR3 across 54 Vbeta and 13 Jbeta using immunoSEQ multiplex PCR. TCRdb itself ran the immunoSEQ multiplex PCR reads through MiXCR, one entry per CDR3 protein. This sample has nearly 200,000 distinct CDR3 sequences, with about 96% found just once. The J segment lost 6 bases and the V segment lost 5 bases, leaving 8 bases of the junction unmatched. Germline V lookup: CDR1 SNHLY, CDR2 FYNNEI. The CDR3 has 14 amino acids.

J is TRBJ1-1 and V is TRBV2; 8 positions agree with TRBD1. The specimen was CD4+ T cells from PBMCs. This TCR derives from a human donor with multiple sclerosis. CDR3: CASSRQQGVPEAFF. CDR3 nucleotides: TGTGCCAGCAGTCGCCAACAGGGGGTTCCTGAAGCTTTCTTT.